This T cell receptor beta chain was identified in a study of T cells after yellow fever vaccination. Overall study context: Where fractions had low cell numbers, libraries were prepared from them with the SMART-Seq v4 Ultra Low Input RNA kit. General study results and limits: Booster samples showed a return of most primary-vaccination clones (about 97% CD4, around 88% CD8). CD4 and CD8 compartments shared a small share of clonotypes, likely from convergent recombination.

This clonotype has at least ten counts. Its antigen is not known. A 5'RACE template-switching step, the method used to make TCR cDNA, added a universal primer site and UMIs. In TCRdb, the 5' RACE reads were re-called with MiXCR into one record per CDR3 protein. The sample consists of some 240,000 distinct CDR3 sequences, approximately 3.8% of them appearing once. Sequenced here: PBMCs, sampled 15 days after the yellow fever booster vaccination. This clonotype was sampled from a young man who received the YFV17D yellow fever vaccine.

The CDR3 DNA reads as TGTGCCAGCAGTTTTGAGGGAAACTCCTACGAGCAGTACTTC. Amino acids: CASSFEGNSYEQYF. V is TRBV12-3 or TRBV12-4 and J is TRBJ2-7; D is possibly TRBD2 (5 bases). Trimming removed 3 bases from V and 0 bases from J, with 9 bases in between. The CDR3 length is 14 residues.